The 20 T cell receptor beta chains presented below share a single source sample, sequenced in a study of T cells in Graves' hyperthyroidism and ophthalmopathy. The source material, RNA transcripts, was used to amplify TCR beta CDR3 regions. During a first-round RT-PCR of the TCR CDR3, the HTBI primer set was used. TCRdb recomputed calls from the multiplex PCR reads with MiXCR, one row per CDR3 protein. Of about half a million distinct CDR3 sequences in the sample, 20% to 25% were seen once. Sequences were obtained from blood. The receptors derive from a man younger than 35 with Graves' hyperthyroidism.

This clonotype appeared many times. The CDR3 loop is CASSLDPGGRIMNTEAFF. The CDR3 nucleotides read TGTGCCAGCAGTTTGGACCCTGGGGGGAGGATCATGAACACTGAAGCTTTCTTT. The chain recombines TRBV12-3 or TRBV12-4 with TRBJ1-1, with D tentatively TRBD1 (5 bases). V gave up 3 bases and J gave up 0 bases, with 20 bases separating them. The length of the CDR3 is 18 residues.

There are many counts of this clonotype. The chain links TRBV2 to TRBJ2-5, with a possible D match to TRBD2 (5 bases). Deletions cut 6 bases from V and 5 bases from J, with 19 bases between. Germline CDR1 reads SNHLY; CDR2 reads FYNNEI. There are 15 residues in the CDR3. In DNA, the CDR3 is TGTGCCAGCAGCCCCGGCGCGCTACGGACTGAGACCCAGTACTTC. Translated, it gives CASSPGALRTETQYF. The variable domain in full, with the rest retrieved from reference TRBV2 and TRBJ2-5, is EPEVTQTPSHQVTQMGQEVILRCVPISNHLYFYWYRQILGQKVEFLVSFYNNEISEKSEIFDDQFSVERPDGSNFTLKIRSTKLEDSAMYFCASSPGALRTETQYFGPGTRLLVL.

The chain carries TRBV4-2 and TRBJ2-5, with D perhaps TRBD1 (5 bases). Trimming took 1 base from V and 5 from J, leaving 14 bases between them. The germline gives CDR1 LGHNA, CDR2 YNFKEQ. The CDR3 has 15 residues. CDR3 in amino acids: CASSQAQAGWETQYF. CDR3 bases: TGTGCCAGCAGCCAAGCGCAGGCAGGGTGGGAGACCCAGTACTTC.

Points on this clonotype: This sequence may be a read error, since a much larger clone differs from it by one base. The chain has TRBV20-1 and TRBJ2-2, with D perhaps being TRBD1 or TRBD2 (6 bases each). Germline assignment: CDR1 DFQATT and CDR2 SNEGSKA (reference sequence). The CDR3 consists of 16 residues. The CDR3, as DNA: TGCAGTGCTAGGAGGGGGGTTTTCCAGAACACCGGGGAGCTGTTGTTT. Its protein is CSARRGVFQNTGELLF.

In its sample, this clonotype was seen once. The J gene is TRBJ2-7, the V gene TRBV20-1; 11 bases align to TRBD2. Germline assignment: CDR1 DFQATT and CDR2 SNEGSKA (reference sequence). V lost 5 bases and J lost 2; bases outside the gene matches: 5. This CDR3 is 14 amino acids long. CDR3 nucleotides: TGCAGTGCTTTAAGGGGACTAGCGGCCTACGAGCAGTACTTC. Translating it yields CSALRGLAAYEQYF.

The sample holds a few counts of this clonotype. The V call is TRBV27, the J call TRBJ2-7, with TRBD2 matching over 8 bases. J lost 4 bases, V lost 0 bases, and 8 bases had no gene match. CDR3 length: 16 residues. Per the germline V gene, CDR1 is MNHEY and CDR2 is SMNVEV (reference sequence). The DNA of the CDR3 is TGTGCCAGCAGTTTATCCCCCGGGAGGGCCTTATACGAGCAGTACTTC. Protein sequence: CASSLSPGRALYEQYF.

This clonotype was picked up many times. The rearrangement joins TRBV2 to TRBJ1-2; 8 bases map to TRBD1. With V trimmed by 6 bases and J by 8 bases, 11 bases remained unmatched. CDR1 and CDR2 from the germline V gene are SNHLY and FYNNEI. This CDR3 has 14 amino acids. CDR3 bases: TGTGCCAGCAGGACAGGGGATGGGCCTGGCGGCTACACCTTC. It translates to CASRTGDGPGGYTF.

Details on this clonotype: A single base separates this from a much larger clone, so it may be a read error. The gene calls are TRBV7-8 and TRBJ1-5, with D uncertain. The CDR3 length is 15 residues. V lost 4 bases and J lost 5, with 15 bases in between. CDR1 is SGHVS, CDR2 FQNEAQ, per germline. CDR3 DNA: TGTGCCAGCAGCTCAGAGTGGAATACGGATCAGCCCCAGCATTTT. Translation: CASSSEWNTDQPQHF. The full variable domain, with the rest looked up from reference TRBV7-8 and TRBJ1-5, is GAGVSQSPRYKVAKRGQDVALRCDPISGHVSLFWYQQALGQGPEFLTYFQNEAQLDKSGLPSDRFFAERPEGSVSTLKIQRTQQEDSAVYLCASSSEWNTDQPQHFGDGTRLSIL.

This clonotype was seen a few times. The chain combines TRBV30 with TRBJ1-2; perhaps TRBD1 as D (6 bases). The CDR3 sequence is 12 residues long. V was shortened by 3 bases and J by 7 bases, with 12 bases between the two germline ends. Germline CDR1 reads GTSNPN; CDR2 reads SVGIG (reference sequence). CDR3 amino acids: CAWSGGSGGYTF. CDR3 nucleotide sequence: TGTGCCTGGAGCGGGGGCTCCGGTGGCTACACCTTC.

This clonotype occurred many times. The chain uses TRBV20-1 and TRBJ1-1; 8 bases line up with TRBD1. The CDR3 totals 14 residues. The trim removed 0 bases at V and 6 bases at J, leaving 6 bases unmatched. Looked up from germline, CDR1 is DFQATT and CDR2 is SNEGSKA (reference sequence). The CDR3 reads CSARDWRTGSEAFF. CDR3 DNA sequence: TGCAGTGCTAGAGACTGGCGGACAGGGTCTGAAGCTTTCTTT.

The table lists this clonotype with many counts. V gene TRBV20-1 combines with J gene TRBJ2-5; D perhaps matches TRBD2 (5 bases). This CDR3 has 13 residues. Germline CDR1 reads DFQATT; CDR2 reads SNEGSKA (reference sequence). V dropped 5 bases and J dropped 5 bases, with 15 bases sitting between them. The DNA for the CDR3 is TGCAGTGCTCCCCGGGCTAGCTACGAGACCCAGTACTTC. Its translation: CSAPRASYETQYF.

This clonotype turned up a few times. The gene calls are TRBV27 and TRBJ2-7, with D possibly matching TRBD1 (6 bases). Between the trimmed V and J ends, which lost 6 bases and 5 bases, there was a span of 14 bases. CDR3 size: 13 residues. CDR1 MNHEY and CDR2 SMNVEV come from the germline V gene (reference sequence). The DNA of the CDR3 is TGTGCCAGCAGCCGGGACATAAGTAACGAGCAGTACTTC. Amino acid sequence: CASSRDISNEQYF.

This clonotype has a single count. The genes are TRBV6-5 and TRBJ2-6; the D is unclear. The CDR3 has 16 residues. V shed 2 bases and J shed 0 bases, with 8 bases lying between them. CDR1 and CDR2 (germline): MNHEY, SVGAGI. DNA for the CDR3: TGTGCCAGCAGTTACCTGGGGTTCTCTGGGGCCAACGTCCTGACTTTC. It is translated as CASSYLGFSGANVLTF.

This clonotype was observed a handful of times. V is TRBV7-2 and J is TRBJ2-5; D is possibly TRBD1 (6 bases). Germline CDR1 is SGHTA and CDR2 is FQGNSA. This CDR3 spans 13 amino acids. V lost 7 bases and J 3 bases, leaving 12 bases between the germline ends. CDR3 amino acids: CASKVTGEETQYF. Here the CDR3 DNA reads TGTGCCAGCAAAGTGACAGGAGAAGAGACCCAGTACTTC.

This clonotype appeared many times. The CDR3 nucleotides are TGCGCCAGCAGCCAAGGTATAGGGGGCTCGCACGAGCAGTACTTC. Translating it yields CASSQGIGGSHEQYF. This chain uses TRBV4-1 with TRBJ2-7; 7 bases agree with TRBD1. The CDR3 loop spans 15 amino acids. Germline lookup yields CDR1 MGHRA and CDR2 YSYEKL. V lost 1 base and J lost 5; bases outside the gene matches: 8.

Many counts were recorded for this clonotype. The J gene is TRBJ1-2, the V gene TRBV2; weak D call: TRBD1 (5 bases). CDR1 is SNHLY, CDR2 FYNNEI, per germline. The CDR3 has 12 amino acids. V dropped 8 bases and J dropped 3 bases, with 10 bases sitting between them. The DNA for the CDR3 is TGTGCCAGCTCGGGACCCTACTATGGCTACACCTTC. Its translation: CASSGPYYGYTF. Full variable domain (missing parts from reference TRBV2 and TRBJ1-2): EPEVTQTPSHQVTQMGQEVILRCVPISNHLYFYWYRQILGQKVEFLVSFYNNEISEKSEIFDDQFSVERPDGSNFTLKIRSTKLEDSAMYFCASSGPYYGYTFGSGTRLTVV.

This clonotype was detected many times. This rearrangement joins TRBV28 to TRBJ1-3; a possible D gene is TRBD1 (5 bases). CDR3 length equals 18 residues. CDR1 and CDR2 from the germline V gene are MDHEN and SYDVKM. V lost 4 bases to trimming and J lost 4 bases, with 23 bases between them. CDR3 bases: TGTGCCAGCAGTTCACCCCCAGGGAAGGTTAAAGGGGGAAACACCATATATTTT. The encoded protein is CASSSPPGKVKGGNTIYF.

Details on this clonotype: Just one base apart from a much larger clone, this may be a read error. This chain links TRBV30 with TRBJ1-5, with 8 bases that match TRBD1. Germline V gene lookup returns CDR1 GTSNPN and CDR2 SVGIG (reference sequence). The CDR3 has 13 amino acids. The junction had 1 base not matched to a gene; V was cut back by 5 bases and J by 1 base. The CDR3 sequence is CAWGTGSNQPQHF. The CDR3 nucleotides are TGTGCCTGGGGGACAGGCAGCAATCAGCCCCAGCATTTT.

The CDR3 DNA reads as TGTGCCAGCAGTTTTGACTCCATAAGGGGCACTGAAGCTTTCTTT. It yields the protein CASSFDSIRGTEAFF. The V call is TRBV12-3 or TRBV12-4, the J call TRBJ1-1, with D perhaps matching TRBD1 (5 bases). The CDR3 runs to 15 residues. With 3 bases removed from V and 4 bases from J, the gap between germline ends came to 15 bases.

The rearrangement joins TRBV19 to TRBJ1-1; D unresolved. Germline V CDR1 and CDR2: LNHDA, SQIVND (reference sequence). The CDR3 has 14 amino acids. Trimming removed 5 bases at V and 1 base at J, with 11 bases between. This chain's CDR3 is CASSPAPGNTEAFF. The CDR3 DNA follows: TGTGCCAGTAGTCCAGCGCCAGGGAACACTGAAGCTTTCTTT.